This TCR beta chain derives from a study of T cell repertoires in cytomegalovirus infection. Study context: Public TCR beta signatures provided an indication of both CMV infection and a matching HLA type. General observations from the study: HLA-C-restricted CMV clonotypes gave the most frequent clonotype in two of eight donors. Identification of carriers of CMV plus the relevant HLA was achieved through cumulative public TCR beta family frequency.

Concerning this clonotype itself: Its antigen is unknown.

CDR1 and CDR2 from the germline V gene are KGHDR and SFDVKD. The CDR3 contains 14 residues. Trimming removed 4 bases at V and 8 bases at J, with 14 bases between. TCRdb re-derived calls from the reads in MiXCR, one entry per CDR3 protein. The sample holds almost 550,000 distinct CDR3 sequences, 15% to 20% seen once. This clonotype was sampled from a human donor in good health (CMV status not recorded). Some clones in this sample may be carry-over from other donors' samples. Sample: CD8+ T cells from PBMCs. The rearrangement links TRBV24-1 to TRBJ2-1; perhaps D is TRBD1 or TRBD2 (5 bases each). The CDR3 DNA follows: TGTGCCACCAGTGACCTCGGGACGGGCGATGAGCAGTTCTTC. This translates into CATSDLGTGDEQFF.